One and the same sample provided the 27 T cell receptor beta chains below, sequenced in a study of T cells in Graves' hyperthyroidism and ophthalmopathy. Using RNA transcripts as the source, TCR beta CDR3 regions were amplified. First-round RT-PCR with HTBI primers amplified the TCR CDR3 region. TCRdb reprocessed the multiplex PCR reads via MiXCR and lists one record per CDR3 protein. The table records some 700,000 distinct CDR3 sequences, approximately 15% of them present only once. The specimen sequenced was blood. The receptors were sampled from a man between 50 and 59 years old with Graves' hyperthyroidism.

This chain connects TRBV5-1 to TRBJ1-4; 8 bases map to TRBD1. With 4 bases clipped from V and 7 bases from J, the junction kept 9 bases outside the gene matches. The CDR3 is 15 amino acids. Germline values: CDR1 SGHRS, CDR2 YFSETQ. The CDR3, as DNA: TGCGCCAGCAGCATTGCCAGGGGGCCAGGTGAAAAACTGTTTTTT. This translates into CASSIARGPGEKLFF.

This clonotype has ten or more counts. The chain has TRBV28 and TRBJ1-4; TRBD1 is a possible D gene (5 bases). CDR1 is MDHEN and CDR2 is SYDVKM in the germline V gene. The CDR3 contains 14 residues. The V end lost 5 bases, the J end lost 5 bases, and 12 bases lay between the germline ends. CDR3 DNA sequence: TGTGCCAGCAGTGGGGCGGGGGGGAATGAAAAACTGTTTTTT. Translating gives CASSGAGGNEKLFF. The whole variable domain, remainder taken from reference TRBV28 and TRBJ1-4, is DVKVTQSSRYLVKRTGEKVFLECVQDMDHENMFWYRQDPGLGLRLIYFSYDVKMKEKGDIPEGYSVSREKKERFSLILESASTNQTSMYLCASSGAGGNEKLFFGSGTQLSVL.

At least ten counts were recorded for this clonotype. The rearrangement joins TRBV28 to TRBJ2-1; possible D gene TRBD1, 7 bases. The length of the CDR3 is 19 residues. The germline V gene has CDR1 MDHEN and CDR2 SYDVKM. V was cut by 5 bases and J by 4 bases, with 27 bases left in between. CDR3 nucleotide sequence: TGTGCCAGCAGTGGACAACAGGGGAAGGCGGGAACAGTATACAATGAGCAGTTCTTC. It specifies CASSGQQGKAGTVYNEQFF.

A single count supports this clonotype. V gene TRBV5-1 combines with J gene TRBJ1-2, with 10 bases identical to TRBD1. Germline CDR1 SGHRS, CDR2 YFSETQ. J gave up 2 bases and V 3 bases, and 1 base lay outside the gene matches. The CDR3 runs to 14 residues. CDR3: CASSSTGGNYGYTF. CDR3 bases: TGCGCCAGCAGCTCGACAGGGGGCAACTATGGCTACACCTTC. The full variable domain, with the rest looked up from reference TRBV5-1 and TRBJ1-2, is KAGVTQTPRYLIKTRGQQVTLSCSPISGHRSVSWYQQTPGQGLQFLFEYFSETQRNKGNFPGRFSGRQFSNSRSEMNVSTLELGDSALYLCASSSTGGNYGYTFGSGTRLTVV.

This clonotype occurred a few times. The gene calls are TRBV7-9 and TRBJ2-7, with a possible D match to TRBD2 (5 bases). The CDR3 sequence is 15 residues long. CDR1 and CDR2 (germline): SEHNR, FQNEAQ (reference sequence). V gave up 5 bases and J gave up 1 base, with 15 bases separating them. CDR3 sequence (DNA): TGTGCCAGCAGCCCCGCGGGCTCAGAATCCTACGAGCAGTACTTC. Amino acids: CASSPAGSESYEQYF.

The J gene is TRBJ2-1, the V gene TRBV5-1, with D unclear. Looked up from germline, CDR1 is SGHRS and CDR2 is YFSETQ. The germline V and J ends were trimmed by 0 bases and 0 bases, with 7 bases remaining between them. The CDR3 sequence is 15 residues long. The chain's CDR3 is CASSLDESSYNEQFF. The CDR3 nucleotides read TGCGCCAGCAGCTTGGATGAATCCTCCTACAATGAGCAGTTCTTC.

Many counts were recorded for this clonotype. The chain joins TRBV5-1 to TRBJ1-2; a possible D gene is TRBD1 (5 bases). V dropped 6 bases and J dropped 3 bases, with 12 bases sitting between them. The CDR3 totals 13 residues. The germline CDR1 and CDR2 sequences are SGHRS and YFSETQ. The CDR3 reads CASTRDGYYGYTF. Written as DNA, the CDR3 is TGCGCCAGCACGCGGGACGGCTACTATGGCTACACCTTC.

This clonotype was counted a few times. The chain uses TRBV4-1 and TRBJ1-5; weak D call: TRBD1 (5 bases). This CDR3 contains 16 residues. V lost 3 bases and J lost 4, with 16 bases in between. Germline CDR1 MGHRA, CDR2 YSYEKL. The CDR3 loop is CASSQRPGQGNQPQHF. CDR3 nucleotides: TGCGCCAGCAGCCAGAGGCCGGGGCAGGGAAATCAGCCCCAGCATTTT.

This clonotype showed up just a few times. Here the CDR3 reads CASSQGDGPNTGELFF. CDR3 coding DNA: TGCGCCAGCAGCCAAGGCGACGGCCCGAACACCGGGGAGCTGTTTTTT. The rearrangement links TRBV4-1 to TRBJ2-2; no clear D gene. CDR3 length: 16 residues. Germline CDR1 is MGHRA and CDR2 is YSYEKL. Trimming shortened V by 1 base and J by 0 bases, and 9 bases separated the two germline ends.

The chain links TRBV30 to TRBJ2-7; TRBD2 might be the D (6 bases). CDR3 length: 15 residues. V lost 4 bases, J lost 3 bases, and 19 bases lay in between. CDR1 is GTSNPN and CDR2 is SVGIG in the germline V gene (reference sequence). This chain's CDR3 is CAWTTRRGGHYEQYF. In DNA form, the CDR3 reads TGTGCCTGGACTACACGCCGTGGAGGGCACTACGAGCAGTACTTC.

The chain links TRBV7-2 to TRBJ2-2; 7 bases are a match to TRBD1. Per germline, CDR1 SGHTA and CDR2 FQGNSA. This CDR3 is built from 16 residues. J lost 7 bases, V lost 5 bases, and 13 bases had no gene match. The CDR3 spells CASSPPGTVFGGELFF. The CDR3 nucleotides are TGTGCCAGCAGCCCACCCGGGACAGTATTTGGCGGGGAGCTGTTTTTT.

This clonotype was seen ten or more times. The chain has TRBV7-3 and TRBJ2-3; D is perhaps TRBD1 (5 bases). V shed 3 bases and J shed 4 bases, with 11 bases lying between them. This CDR3 has 14 residues. In germline, CDR1 is SGHTA, CDR2 FQGTGA. DNA for the CDR3: TGTGCCAGCAGCTTTAGGGGAAGGGCAGATACGCAGTATTTT. Translation gives CASSFRGRADTQYF.

V and J are TRBV14 and TRBJ2-4; tentative D call: TRBD1 (5 bases). V lost 2 bases to trimming and J lost 2 bases, with 10 bases between them. The CDR3 has 15 residues. Germline assignment: CDR1 SGHDN and CDR2 FVKESK. This CDR3 reads CASSQSGLTKNIQYF. CDR3 in DNA: TGTGCCAGCAGCCAATCAGGGTTGACCAAAAACATTCAGTACTTC.

This clonotype was counted many times. The genes are TRBV3-1 and TRBJ1-1; D unclear. V was clipped by 1 base and J by 1 base, with 10 bases between them. In germline, CDR1 is LGHDT, CDR2 YNNKEL (reference sequence). There are 15 residues in the CDR3. The CDR3 DNA sequence: TGTGCCAGCAGCCAAGGTGATTCAAGGAACACTGAAGCTTTCTTT. This encodes CASSQGDSRNTEAFF.

This clonotype was seen at least ten times. The chain carries TRBV27 and TRBJ2-7; D possibly corresponds to TRBD1 (5 bases). Per germline, CDR1 MNHEY and CDR2 SMNVEV (reference sequence). The V gene lost 4 bases and the J gene lost 8 bases, with 21 bases spanning the gap. The CDR3 has 15 residues. The DNA of the CDR3 is TGTGCCAGCAGTTCCGTGGACACTAAATCCTCAAAGCAGTACTTC. Residues: CASSSVDTKSSKQYF.

This clonotype was found once. J is TRBJ2-7 and V is TRBV14; 9 bases align to TRBD1. Germline values: CDR1 SGHDN, CDR2 FVKESK. Unmatched junction bases numbered 2, after V lost 1 base and J lost 4 bases. The CDR3 runs to 14 residues. CDR3: CASSQVGQGYEQYF. CDR3 DNA sequence: TGTGCCAGCAGCCAAGTGGGACAGGGTTACGAGCAGTACTTC.

The sample holds many counts of this clonotype. This chain joins TRBV20-1 and TRBJ1-1; 7 bases fit TRBD1. Germline lookup yields CDR1 DFQATT and CDR2 SNEGSKA (reference sequence). The CDR3 is made up of 14 amino acids. After removal of 1 base from V and 3 bases from J, the junction contained 5 bases not matched to a gene. CDR3 in amino acids: CSARGPTGDTEAFF. In DNA form, the CDR3 reads TGCAGTGCTAGAGGCCCCACAGGGGACACTGAAGCTTTCTTT.

This clonotype appeared many times. The V call is TRBV29-1, the J call TRBJ2-1, with 10 bases fitting TRBD2. CDR1 is SQVTM and CDR2 is ANQGSEA in the germline V gene. V lost 7 bases and J lost 0; bases outside the gene matches: 12. CDR3 length: 17 residues. This CDR3 reads CSAPALAGLSSYNEQFF. The CDR3 region has the DNA TGCAGCGCTCCGGCACTAGCGGGGTTGAGCTCCTACAATGAGCAGTTCTTC.

V is TRBV6-2 or TRBV6-3 and J is TRBJ2-1; 9 bases map to TRBD1. Germline V lookup: CDR1 MNHEY, CDR2 SVGEGT. The CDR3 is made up of 14 amino acids. The V gene end was trimmed by 2 bases and the J gene end by 6 bases; junction bases not matched to a gene: 2. The CDR3, as DNA: TGTGCCAGCAGTTACCCGACAGGGGGCAATGAGCAGTTCTTC. This sequence encodes CASSYPTGGNEQFF.

At least ten counts were recorded for this clonotype. The V gene is TRBV6-1, the J gene TRBJ1-5; D is unresolved. The germline V gene encodes CDR1 MNHNS and CDR2 SASEGT. V shed 5 bases and J shed 2 bases, with 13 bases lying between them. The CDR3 is made up of 15 amino acids. The CDR3 bases are TGTGCCAGCAGTAAAAACACTGAAGGCAATCAGCCCCAGCATTTT. Protein sequence: CASSKNTEGNQPQHF.

In this sample, this clonotype turned up a few times. The V call is TRBV9, the J call TRBJ2-5, with 10 positions matching TRBD1. The V gene's germline CDR1 is SGDLS and CDR2 YYNGEE. J was trimmed by 6 bases and V by 0 bases; bases with no gene match: 5. The CDR3 is 15 residues long. CDR3 coding DNA: TGTGCCAGCAGCGTAGTGGGACAGGGGACGCAGACCCAGTACTTC. Translating gives CASSVVGQGTQTQYF. The variable domain in full, completed from reference TRBV9 and TRBJ2-5, reads DSGVTQTPKHLITATGQRVTLRCSPRSGDLSVYWYQQSLDQGLQFLIQYYNGEERAKGNILERFSAQQFPDLHSELNLSSLELGDSALYFCASSVVGQGTQTQYFGPGTRLLVL.

This clonotype has a count of ten or more. V gene TRBV28 combines with J gene TRBJ2-1, with a weak D call TRBD2 (7 bases). Germline values: CDR1 MDHEN, CDR2 SYDVKM. Trimming stripped 1 base from V and 10 bases from J, with 20 bases between. The CDR3 extends over 16 amino acids. CDR3 residues: CASSLYGGQGFVEQFF. In DNA form, the CDR3 reads TGTGCCAGCAGTTTATACGGGGGGCAAGGGTTCGTGGAGCAGTTCTTC.

This clonotype was counted many times. This rearrangement joins TRBV3-1 to TRBJ1-1, with a possible D match to TRBD1 (5 bases). Trimming removed 1 base at V and 0 bases at J, with 9 bases between. The CDR3 is 15 amino acids. CDR1 and CDR2 from the germline V gene are LGHDT and YNNKEL (reference sequence). The CDR3: CASSQAGQMNTEAFF. The CDR3 DNA is TGTGCCAGCAGCCAAGCGGGGCAGATGAACACTGAAGCTTTCTTT.

This clonotype has at least ten counts. This rearrangement joins TRBV3-1 to TRBJ2-7; 9 bases are shared with TRBD2. The length of the CDR3 is 15 residues. Looked up from germline, CDR1 is LGHDT and CDR2 is YNNKEL (reference sequence). V was pared by 4 bases and J by 2 bases, with 6 bases of the junction left unmatched. The DNA of the CDR3 is TGTGCCAGCAGCCCTGATAGCGGGAGCCCCTACGAGCAGTACTTC. This translates into CASSPDSGSPYEQYF.

This chain links TRBV7-9 with TRBJ2-1; 13 nucleotides match TRBD2. The CDR3 spans 18 residues. V dropped 1 base and J dropped 6; count of bases not matched to a gene: 9. CDR1 and CDR2 from the germline V gene are SEHNR and FQNEAQ (reference sequence). The CDR3 sequence: CASSLGAGLAGLVNEQFF. CDR3 in DNA: TGTGCCAGCAGCTTAGGGGCGGGACTAGCGGGATTGGTCAATGAGCAGTTCTTC.

In this sample, this clonotype turned up many times. The gene calls are TRBV20-1 and TRBJ2-3, with TRBD2 matching 10 bases. Trimming took 6 bases from V and 6 from J; bases not matched to a gene: 6. This CDR3 contains 13 residues. CDR1 and CDR2 from the germline V gene are DFQATT and SNEGSKA (reference sequence). The CDR3 region is CSARLAGSDTQYF. In DNA form, the CDR3 reads TGCAGTGCGCGACTAGCGGGTTCGGATACGCAGTATTTT.

On this clonotype itself: A much larger clone lies one base from this, so it may be a read error. V is TRBV18 and J is TRBJ2-3, with 9 bases that match TRBD2. CDR1 KGHSH and CDR2 LQKENI come from the germline V gene. The CDR3 covers 15 residues. The CDR3 sequence: CASSRSGTSTHTQYF. The CDR3, as DNA: TGTGCCAGCTCACGTAGCGGGACTAGCACACATACGCAGTATTTT.